Listed here is a single TCR beta chain. The antigen is unknown. This sample is part of a study of a mutant IDH1 vaccine in newly diagnosed glioma. As to time point: week 47, end of study. Vaccination used 300 ug of mutant IDH1 20-mer peptide per dose, with topical imiquimod. Looked up from germline, CDR1 is SEHNR and CDR2 is FQNEAQ (reference sequence). V lost 5 bases to trimming and J lost 1 base; unmatched junction nucleotides: 6. The CDR3 is 15 residues long. Some clones are missing from TCRdb's copy, which holds only in-frame ones; the method was immunoSEQ multiplex PCR. The top ten clones hold approximately 4.6% of a sample with some 50,000 clones, approximately 84% of them seen once.

The input for sequencing was PBMCs, taken from a glioma patient whose treatment included an IDH1 peptide vaccine. The chain joins TRBV7-9 to TRBJ2-3; 7 bases agree with TRBD1. The TCR originated in a woman in her 30s with glioma. Some clones in this sample may be carry-over from other donors' samples. CDR3 in amino acids: CASSKGGGGTDTQYF. In nucleotides, the CDR3 is TGTGCCAGCAGCAAAGGGGGCGGTGGCACAGATACGCAGTATTTT.